This T cell receptor (beta chain) was identified during a study of blood T cell repertoires in COVID-19. Study overall: Spain, Italy and the United States supplied samples that represented acute and convalescent COVID-19. Sample material is recorded as cDNA or gDNA derived from T cells, B-cell-depleted T cells, or PBMCs.

As processed by the authors: Reference gene primer amplification in the assay estimated nucleated cell counts. Repertoires were generated with immunoSEQ multiplex PCR, while TCRdb's copy carries only in-frame clones and drops some. The V and J calls and clone size come from that table; D and trimming were worked out from the DNA. The table has 90,000 to 130,000 clones, about three quarters seen once. The CDR3 is 17 amino acids. Between the trimmed V and J ends, which lost 0 bases and 2 bases, there was a span of 14 bases. Germline lookup yields CDR1 LGHNA and CDR2 YSLEER. The TCR originated in a woman older than 75 with active or convalescent COVID-19. Source material: peripheral blood. V gene TRBV4-3 combines with J gene TRBJ2-1; D gene unclear. CDR3 residues: CASSQEVGSIPYNEQFF. The CDR3 coding sequence is TGCGCCAGCAGCCAAGAAGTTGGTAGCATCCCCTACAATGAGCAGTTCTTC.